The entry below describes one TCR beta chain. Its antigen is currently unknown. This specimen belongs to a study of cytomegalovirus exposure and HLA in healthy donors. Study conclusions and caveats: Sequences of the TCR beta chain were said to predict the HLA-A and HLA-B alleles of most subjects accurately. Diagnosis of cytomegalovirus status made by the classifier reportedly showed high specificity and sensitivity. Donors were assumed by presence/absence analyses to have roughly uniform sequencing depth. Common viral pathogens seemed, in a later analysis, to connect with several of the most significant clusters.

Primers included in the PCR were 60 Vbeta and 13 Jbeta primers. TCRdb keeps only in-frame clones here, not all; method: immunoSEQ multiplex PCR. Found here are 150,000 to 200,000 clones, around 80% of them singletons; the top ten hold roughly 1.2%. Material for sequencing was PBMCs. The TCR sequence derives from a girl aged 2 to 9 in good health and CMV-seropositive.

This chain's CDR3 is CASSPGSTGPCGYTF. CDR3 DNA: TGTGCCAGCAGCCCCGGATCCACAGGCCCGTGTGGCTACACCTTC. The chain combines TRBV5-6 with TRBJ1-2; possible D gene TRBD1, 5 bases. The germline V and J ends were trimmed by 4 bases and 7 bases, with 20 bases remaining between them. The CDR3 is made up of 15 amino acids. Per the germline V gene, CDR1 is SGHDT and CDR2 is YYEEEE.